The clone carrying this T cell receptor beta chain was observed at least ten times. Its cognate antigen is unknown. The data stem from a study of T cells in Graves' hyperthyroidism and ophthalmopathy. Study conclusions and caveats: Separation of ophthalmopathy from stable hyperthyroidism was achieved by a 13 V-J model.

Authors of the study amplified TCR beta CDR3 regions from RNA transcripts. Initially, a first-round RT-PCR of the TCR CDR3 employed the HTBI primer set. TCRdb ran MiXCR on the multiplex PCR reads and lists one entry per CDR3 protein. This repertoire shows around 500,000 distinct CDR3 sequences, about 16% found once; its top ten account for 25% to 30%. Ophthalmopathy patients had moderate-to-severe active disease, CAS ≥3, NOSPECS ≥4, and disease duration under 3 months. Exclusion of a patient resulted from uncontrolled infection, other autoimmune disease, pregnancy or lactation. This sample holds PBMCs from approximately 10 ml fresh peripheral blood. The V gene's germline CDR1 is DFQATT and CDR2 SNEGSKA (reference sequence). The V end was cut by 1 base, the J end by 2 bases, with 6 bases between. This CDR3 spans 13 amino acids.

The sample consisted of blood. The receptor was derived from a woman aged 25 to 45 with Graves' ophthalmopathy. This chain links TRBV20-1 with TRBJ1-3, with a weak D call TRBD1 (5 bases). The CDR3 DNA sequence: TGCAGTGCTAGAGGGGGGACTGGAAACACCATATATTTT. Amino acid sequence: CSARGGTGNTIYF.